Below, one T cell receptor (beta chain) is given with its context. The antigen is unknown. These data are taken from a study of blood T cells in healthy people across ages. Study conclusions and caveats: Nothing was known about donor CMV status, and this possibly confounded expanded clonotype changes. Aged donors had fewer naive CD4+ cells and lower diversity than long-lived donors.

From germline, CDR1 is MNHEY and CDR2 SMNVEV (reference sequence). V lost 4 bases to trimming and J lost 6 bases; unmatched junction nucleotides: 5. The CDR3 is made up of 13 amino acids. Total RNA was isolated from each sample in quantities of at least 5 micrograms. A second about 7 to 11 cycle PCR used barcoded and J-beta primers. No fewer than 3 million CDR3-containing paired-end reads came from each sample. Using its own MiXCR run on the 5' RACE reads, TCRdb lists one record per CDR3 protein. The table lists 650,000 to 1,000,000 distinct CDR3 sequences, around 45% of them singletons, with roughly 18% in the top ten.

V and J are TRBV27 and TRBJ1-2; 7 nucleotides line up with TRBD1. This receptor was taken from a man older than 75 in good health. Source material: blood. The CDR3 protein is CASSSPGGHGYTF. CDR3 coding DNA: TGTGCCAGCAGTTCGCCAGGGGGACATGGCTACACCTTC.